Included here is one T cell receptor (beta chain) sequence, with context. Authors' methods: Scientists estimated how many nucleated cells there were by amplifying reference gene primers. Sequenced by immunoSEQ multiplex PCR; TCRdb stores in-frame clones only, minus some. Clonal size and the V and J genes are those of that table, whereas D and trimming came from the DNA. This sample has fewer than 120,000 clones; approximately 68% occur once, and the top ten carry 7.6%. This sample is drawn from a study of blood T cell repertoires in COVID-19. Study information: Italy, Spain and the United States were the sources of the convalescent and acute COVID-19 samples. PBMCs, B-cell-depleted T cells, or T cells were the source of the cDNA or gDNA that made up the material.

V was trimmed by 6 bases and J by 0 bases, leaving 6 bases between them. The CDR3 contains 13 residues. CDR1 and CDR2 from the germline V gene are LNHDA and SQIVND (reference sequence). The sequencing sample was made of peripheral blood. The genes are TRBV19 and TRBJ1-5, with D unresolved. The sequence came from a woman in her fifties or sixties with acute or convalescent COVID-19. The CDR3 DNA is TGTGCCAGTAGGGTGAGTAGCAATCAGCCCCAGCATTTT. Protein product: CASRVSSNQPQHF.